This TCR beta chain was found in a study of blood T cells in healthy people across ages. Whole-study findings and limits: Unsorted PBMC input precluded a conclusive naive versus antigen-experienced comparison.

This clonotype came up many times. Its antigen is unknown. Germline loops: CDR1 ENHRY, CDR2 SYGVKD. Trimming left V 10 bases short and J 3 bases short, with 20 bases between. This CDR3 region has 15 residues. Primers used in a second PCR of roughly 6 to 11 cycles were a sample-barcoded 5' primer and a J-beta primer mix. TCRdb analysed the 5' RACE reads with MiXCR anew, one entry per CDR3 protein. In the table there are over a million distinct CDR3 sequences, 42% of which are singletons. Sequences were obtained from blood. This sequence originates from a woman younger than 30 in good health. The chain couples TRBV10-3 to TRBJ2-3; D possibly corresponds to TRBD1 (7 bases). In DNA form, the CDR3 reads TGTGCCAGTTACACAGGGGTCGGAGGGACAGATACGCAGTATTTT. This sequence encodes CASYTGVGGTDTQYF.